One and the same sample provided the 17 T cell receptor beta chains below, sequenced in a study of blood T cells in healthy people across ages. A second PCR, run for about 7 to 11 cycles, used a sample-barcoded 5' primer plus a J-beta primer mix. TCRdb used MiXCR to reprocess the 5' RACE reads, holding one entry per CDR3 protein. In the table there are 720,000 or so distinct CDR3 sequences, roughly two fifths of which are singletons. Sequencing input: blood. These receptors originate from an elderly man in good health.

The chain has TRBV5-1 and TRBJ2-3; D is undetermined. The CDR3 is 14 amino acids. With 4 bases removed from V and 9 bases from J, the gap between germline ends came to 18 bases. The germline gives CDR1 SGHRS, CDR2 YFSETQ. CDR3 sequence: CASSPGRSKGTQYF. DNA for the CDR3: TGCGCCAGCAGCCCCGGACGGTCTAAGGGCACGCAGTATTTT.

This clonotype has more than one count but fewer than ten. This chain uses TRBV5-1 with TRBJ2-3, with 9 positions matching TRBD1. Germline V gives CDR1 SGHRS, CDR2 YFSETQ. Trimming cost V 2 bases and J 4 bases; bases outside gene matches: 17. This CDR3 has 19 amino acids. CDR3 sequence reads: CASSFRDRVRGWNADTQYF. In nucleotides, the CDR3 is TGCGCCAGCAGCTTCCGGGACAGGGTAAGAGGGTGGAACGCAGATACGCAGTATTTT.

This clonotype has just a few counts. V gene TRBV4-3 combines with J gene TRBJ2-7; D gene uncertain. The CDR3 loop spans 13 amino acids. Germline lookup yields CDR1 LGHNA and CDR2 YSLEER. V shed 1 base and J shed 3 bases, with 7 bases lying between them. The CDR3 spells CASSQGRHYEQYF. The DNA of the CDR3 is TGCGCCAGCAGCCAAGGCCGACACTACGAGCAGTACTTC.

The chain couples TRBV6-1 to TRBJ2-6; TRBD1 is a possible D gene (6 bases). This CDR3 has 16 amino acids. V gave up 6 bases and J gave up 0 bases, with 12 bases separating them. CDR1 is MNHNS, CDR2 SASEGT, per germline. The CDR3 reads CASRGQFVSGANVLTF. The CDR3 DNA reads as TGTGCCAGCAGGGGACAATTTGTCTCTGGGGCCAACGTCCTGACTTTC.

The gene calls are TRBV6-2 or TRBV6-3 and TRBJ1-2, with D unresolved. Germline V lookup: CDR1 MNHEY, CDR2 SVGEGT. This CDR3 region has 14 residues. Trimming cost V 0 bases and J 8 bases, with 13 bases left between them. The chain's CDR3 is CASSYSGKAAGYTF. CDR3 DNA: TGTGCCAGCAGTTACTCAGGGAAGGCGGCCGGCTACACCTTC.

The rearrangement links TRBV6-2 or TRBV6-3 to TRBJ2-7; TRBD1 matches 8 bases. This CDR3 is built from 14 residues. Germline V CDR1 and CDR2: MNHEY, SVGEGT. V was clipped by 7 bases and J by 4 bases; unmatched bases: 9. CDR3: CASTSDRDGYEQYF. CDR3 DNA sequence: TGTGCCAGCACCTCGGACAGGGACGGATACGAGCAGTACTTC.

This clonotype appeared a few times. This sequence joins TRBV7-9 and TRBJ2-3, with 10 bases matching TRBD2. V shed 3 bases and J 2 bases; nucleotides not matched to a gene: 5. Germline CDR1 and CDR2: SEHNR and FQNEAQ (reference sequence). The CDR3 consists of 16 residues. CDR3 DNA: TGTGCCAGCAGCTTCTTGCTAGCGGGAGTCACAGATACGCAGTATTTT. Amino acid sequence: CASSFLLAGVTDTQYF.

The chain joins TRBV7-2 to TRBJ2-4, with 13 positions matching TRBD2. With 2 bases clipped from V and 0 bases from J, the junction kept 7 bases outside the gene matches. Germline CDR1 SGHTA, CDR2 FQGNSA. The CDR3 extends over 19 amino acids. The CDR3 sequence: CASSLIGLAGALAKNIQYF. CDR3 sequence (DNA): TGTGCCAGCAGCTTAATCGGACTAGCGGGGGCTCTAGCCAAAAACATTCAGTACTTC.

The genes are TRBV20-1 and TRBJ1-5; weak D call: TRBD1 (5 bases). This CDR3 is built from 15 residues. Per the germline V gene, CDR1 is DFQATT and CDR2 is SNEGSKA (reference sequence). Trimming removed 1 base at V and 2 bases at J, with 12 bases between. The DNA of the CDR3 is TGCAGTGCTAGAGCAGGGATGATGGGCAATCAGCCCCAGCATTTT. Translation: CSARAGMMGNQPQHF.

The V and J genes are TRBV14 and TRBJ2-5; the D is unclear. This CDR3 spans 14 amino acids. Germline CDR1 and CDR2: SGHDN and FVKESK. The V end was cut by 0 bases, the J end by 5 bases, with 10 bases between. CDR3 bases: TGTGCCAGCAGCCAAGATCTAGTTCGCGAGACCCAGTACTTC. This sequence encodes CASSQDLVRETQYF.

Here the CDR3 DNA reads TGCGCCAGCAGCTTAGCGGGGATGTCAGATACGCAGTATTTT. Protein sequence: CASSLAGMSDTQYF. This rearrangement joins TRBV5-1 to TRBJ2-3; TRBD2 matches at 7 bases. Trimming cost V 2 bases and J 4 bases; bases outside gene matches: 4. The CDR3 totals 14 residues. Germline assignment: CDR1 SGHRS and CDR2 YFSETQ.

V is TRBV4-1 and J is TRBJ1-2; D not resolved. The CDR3 consists of 15 residues. Trimming pared 2 bases from V and 1 base from J, leaving 11 bases between. Germline-derived CDR1 and CDR2 are MGHRA and YSYEKL. The CDR3 coding sequence is TGCGCCAGCAGCCAAATCGGCATCCTTAACTATGGCTACACCTTC. Amino acid sequence: CASSQIGILNYGYTF.

The V gene is TRBV29-1, the J gene TRBJ2-5, with D uncertain. The germline gives CDR1 SQVTM, CDR2 ANQGSEA. This CDR3 has 11 residues. Trimming removed 2 bases at V and 4 bases at J, with 5 bases between. The CDR3 here is CSVELGETQYF. The CDR3 DNA sequence: TGCAGCGTTGAATTGGGAGAGACCCAGTACTTC.

The chain couples TRBV12-5 to TRBJ2-1; 15 bases map to TRBD2. The end of the DNA fits TRBJ2-7 better, so the J call may be wrong. CDR3 length equals 18 residues. From germline, CDR1 is LGHNT and CDR2 FRNRAP. The CDR3 is CASGRTSGGAFSYNEQYF. The CDR3 DNA follows: TGTGCTAGTGGTAGGACTAGCGGGGGGGCCTTCTCCTACAATGAGCAGTACTTC.

The table lists this clonotype with a few counts. The genes are TRBV7-2 and TRBJ2-7; 10 positions agree with TRBD2. The CDR3 totals 16 residues. V lost 1 base, J lost 7 bases, and 10 bases stayed unmatched. Germline V gene data show CDR1 as SGHTA and CDR2 as FQGNSA. The CDR3 loop is CASSLEPAGGPREQYF. The CDR3 DNA reads as TGTGCCAGCAGCTTAGAACCAGCGGGAGGGCCGAGGGAGCAGTACTTC.

This clonotype was observed a single time. The genes are TRBV6-6 and TRBJ2-6; D possibly corresponds to TRBD1 (5 bases). Trimming cost V 5 bases and J 2 bases, with 13 bases left between them. The CDR3 sequence is 16 residues long. Per germline, CDR1 MNHNY and CDR2 SVGAGI (reference sequence). The CDR3 protein is CASSPLMGPGANVLTF. The CDR3 bases are TGTGCCAGCAGTCCCCTTATGGGGCCTGGGGCCAACGTCCTGACTTTC.

The V call is TRBV7-2, the J call TRBJ2-3; D possibly corresponds to TRBD2 (6 bases). This CDR3 region has 14 residues. Trimming took 7 bases from V and 2 from J, leaving 13 bases between them. Germline V lookup: CDR1 SGHTA, CDR2 FQGNSA. CDR3 DNA: TGTGCCAGCACCCGTGGGGGGAACACAGATACGCAGTATTTT. Its translation: CASTRGGNTDTQYF.